What follows are 16 T cell receptor beta chains derived from one specimen sequenced in a study of T-cell reconstitution after alpha-beta-depleted transplantation in children. Researchers prepared the TCRbeta library using unique molecular identifiers, the study reports. One entry per CDR3 protein results from TCRdb running MiXCR on the PCR reads. The table includes under 850,000 distinct CDR3 sequences, roughly 14% detected once. The sequencing used PBMCs, collected before TCRalphabeta/CD19-depleted stem cell transplant. The receptors were gathered from a girl aged 2 to 10 with congenital amegakaryocytic thrombocytopenia, due to receive a stem cell transplant.

This clonotype was counted ten times or more. V gene TRBV7-9 combines with J gene TRBJ1-1, with 9 bases matching TRBD1. The germline gives CDR1 SEHNR, CDR2 FQNEAQ (reference sequence). There are 15 residues in the CDR3. V shed 5 bases and J 3 bases; nucleotides not matched to a gene: 7. The CDR3 DNA sequence: TGTGCCAGCAGCCTTCCGGGACAGGGTTACACTGAAGCTTTCTTT. It is translated as CASSLPGQGYTEAFF.

This clonotype was picked up a small number of times. The chain couples TRBV5-1 to TRBJ1-5; D gene uncertain. CDR3 length: 13 amino acids. Between the trimmed V and J ends, which lost 7 bases and 3 bases, there was a span of 11 bases. CDR1 is SGHRS and CDR2 is YFSETQ in the germline V gene. The CDR3 DNA follows: TGCGCCAGCGCCTCCGAGACCAATCAGCCCCAGCATTTT. This sequence encodes CASASETNQPQHF.

This clonotype was found many times. This chain's CDR3 is CSARDGAAGETQYF. CDR3 DNA sequence: TGCAGTGCTAGAGACGGGGCAGCGGGAGAGACCCAGTACTTC. V and J are TRBV20-1 and TRBJ2-5; TRBD2 might be the D (6 bases). This CDR3 has 14 amino acids. The germline V gene has CDR1 DFQATT and CDR2 SNEGSKA (reference sequence). Trimming stripped 0 bases from V and 4 bases from J, with 12 bases between.

This clonotype was seen repeatedly, ten times or more. The chain couples TRBV5-1 to TRBJ1-2; D is uncertain. V was shortened by 0 bases and J by 4 bases, with 13 bases between the two germline ends. CDR1 SGHRS and CDR2 YFSETQ come from the germline V gene. The CDR3 runs 15 residues. CDR3 DNA sequence: TGCGCCAGCAGCTTGGATCCAGGAGGTAGCTATGGCTACACCTTC. Its translation is CASSLDPGGSYGYTF.

The chain combines TRBV20-1 with TRBJ2-1, with unresolved D. The CDR3 totals 12 residues. Trimming shortened V by 4 bases and J by 6 bases, and 10 bases separated the two germline ends. Germline V CDR1 and CDR2: DFQATT, SNEGSKA (reference sequence). CDR3 sequence reads: CSAILAGNEQFF. The CDR3 DNA reads TGCAGTGCTATCCTCGCCGGCAATGAGCAGTTCTTC.

CDR3 nucleotides: TGCAGCGTGGGACCCGAGGGAACTCAAGATACGCAGTATTTT. Translation: CSVGPEGTQDTQYF. V is TRBV29-1 and J is TRBJ2-3, with D perhaps TRBD1 or TRBD2 (5 bases each). The germline CDR1 and CDR2 sequences are SQVTM and ANQGSEA. CDR3 length: 14 amino acids. Between the trimmed V and J ends, which lost 6 bases and 5 bases, there was a span of 18 bases.

This chain joins TRBV20-1 and TRBJ2-7, with 8 bases fitting TRBD1. With V trimmed by 6 bases and J by 9 bases, 13 bases remained unmatched. There are 13 residues in the CDR3. Germline assignment: CDR1 DFQATT and CDR2 SNEGSKA (reference sequence). CDR3 nucleotides: TGCAGTGCCCGGACAGGGCTTCAGGTCGCGCAGTACTTC. Translating gives CSARTGLQVAQYF.

This clonotype was recorded many times. The CDR3 spells CSARLGGANTGELFF. The CDR3 DNA reads TGCAGTGCTAGACTGGGGGGGGCGAACACCGGGGAGCTGTTTTTT. The genes are TRBV20-1 and TRBJ2-2; 7 bases map to TRBD2. J lost 0 bases, V lost 2 bases, and 3 bases had no gene match. Per germline, CDR1 DFQATT and CDR2 SNEGSKA (reference sequence). CDR3 length: 15 amino acids.

The rearrangement links TRBV5-1 to TRBJ2-1; the match to TRBD2 covers 14 bases. Germline V CDR1 and CDR2: SGHRS, YFSETQ. This CDR3 comprises 19 residues. V lost 0 bases and J lost 9; bases outside the gene matches: 14. The DNA of the CDR3 is TGCGCCAGCAGCTTGGCAAGATTGACGGGACTAGCGGGAGACAGTGAGCAGTTCTTC. Translating gives CASSLARLTGLAGDSEQFF.

The chain employs TRBV7-9 and TRBJ2-2; D possibly corresponds to TRBD2 (6 bases). The CDR3 spans 15 residues. Trimming cost V 2 bases and J 2 bases, with 9 bases left between them. From germline, CDR1 is SEHNR and CDR2 FQNEAQ (reference sequence). The chain's CDR3 is CASSLPGVNTGELFF. The DNA for the CDR3 is TGTGCCAGCAGCTTACCGGGGGTAAACACCGGGGAGCTGTTTTTT.

This clonotype was counted ten times or more. Here the CDR3 DNA reads TGCAGTGCTTTCGTTAGCGGGAGGGCCCTAAATGAGCAGTTCTTC. It specifies CSAFVSGRALNEQFF. V usage is TRBV20-1 and J usage is TRBJ2-1; 11 nucleotides line up with TRBD2. This CDR3 contains 15 residues. J was trimmed by 7 bases and V by 5 bases; bases with no gene match: 10. Per germline, CDR1 DFQATT and CDR2 SNEGSKA (reference sequence).

A few counts support this clonotype. The V call is TRBV20-1, the J call TRBJ2-7; 7 nucleotides align to TRBD1. Per germline, CDR1 DFQATT and CDR2 SNEGSKA (reference sequence). Germline trimming cut 6 bases from V and 2 bases from J; bases unmatched to any gene: 4. The CDR3 runs to 12 residues. CDR3 DNA sequence: TGCAGTGCGGCGACAGGGCCCTACGAGCAGTACTTC. Protein product: CSAATGPYEQYF.

This chain joins TRBV5-1 and TRBJ2-1, with 10 bases fitting TRBD2. Germline values: CDR1 SGHRS, CDR2 YFSETQ. This CDR3 is 14 amino acids long. V lost 1 base and J lost 9; bases outside the gene matches: 4. The CDR3 DNA sequence: TGCGCCAGCAGCTTGACTAGCGGGAAGGGTGAGCAGTTCTTC. This gives the protein CASSLTSGKGEQFF.

The V and J genes are TRBV7-3 and TRBJ2-3; 9 bases are a match to TRBD2. The germline CDR1 and CDR2 sequences are SGHTA and FQGTGA. With V trimmed by 5 bases and J by 6 bases, 15 bases remained unmatched. The CDR3 sequence is 17 residues long. CDR3 nucleotide sequence: TGTGCCAGCAGCCAGCTCTTTAGGGGCGGGAGGGCTGATACGCAGTATTTT. Amino acid sequence: CASSQLFRGGRADTQYF. The variable domain in full, completed from reference TRBV7-3 and TRBJ2-3, reads GAGVSQTPSNKVTEKGKYVELRCDPISGHTALYWYRQSLGQGPEFLIYFQGTGAADDSGLPNDRFFAVRPEGSVSTLKIQRTERGDSAVYLCASSQLFRGGRADTQYFGPGTRLTVL.

In its sample, this clonotype was seen many times. The chain employs TRBV20-1 and TRBJ2-7; TRBD1 matches 8 bases. Germline V gives CDR1 DFQATT, CDR2 SNEGSKA (reference sequence). CDR3 length: 16 residues. V shed 0 bases, J shed 0 bases, and the junction held 7 bases outside the gene matches. The CDR3 protein is CSARDRTGRSSYEQYF. In nucleotides, the CDR3 is TGCAGTGCTAGAGATAGGACAGGGAGAAGCTCCTACGAGCAGTACTTC.

This clonotype was counted between two and nine times. The chain combines TRBV10-3 with TRBJ2-1; tentative D call: TRBD2 (6 bases). The germline V and J ends were trimmed by 11 bases and 0 bases, with 8 bases remaining between them. CDR1 is ENHRY and CDR2 is SYGVKD in the germline V gene. The CDR3 length is 12 residues. The CDR3 region is CAGGSSYNEQFF. DNA for the CDR3: TGTGCCGGGGGGAGCTCCTACAATGAGCAGTTCTTC.